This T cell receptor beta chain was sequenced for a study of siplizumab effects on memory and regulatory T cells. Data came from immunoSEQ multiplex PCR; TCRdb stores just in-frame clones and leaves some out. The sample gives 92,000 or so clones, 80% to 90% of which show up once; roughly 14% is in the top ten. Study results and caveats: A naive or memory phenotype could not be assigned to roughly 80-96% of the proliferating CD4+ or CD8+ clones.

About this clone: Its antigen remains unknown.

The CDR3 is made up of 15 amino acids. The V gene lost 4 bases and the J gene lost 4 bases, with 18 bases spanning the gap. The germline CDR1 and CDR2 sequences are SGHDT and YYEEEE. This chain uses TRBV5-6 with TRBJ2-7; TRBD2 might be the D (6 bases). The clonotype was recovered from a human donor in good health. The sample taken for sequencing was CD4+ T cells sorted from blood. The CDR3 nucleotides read TGTGCCAGCAGCCCGCTTAGCGGAGGAGGGTACGAGCAGTACTTC. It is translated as CASSPLSGGGYEQYF.